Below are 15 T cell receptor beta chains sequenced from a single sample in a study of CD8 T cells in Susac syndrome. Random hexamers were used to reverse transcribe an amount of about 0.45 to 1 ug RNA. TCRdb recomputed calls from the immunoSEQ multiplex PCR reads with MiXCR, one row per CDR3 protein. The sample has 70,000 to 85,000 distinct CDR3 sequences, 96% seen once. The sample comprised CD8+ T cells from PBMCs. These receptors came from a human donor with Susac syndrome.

The CDR3 reads CASSTGIDGYTF. The CDR3 region has the DNA TGTGCCAGCAGTACCGGTATCGATGGCTACACCTTC. V and J are TRBV27 and TRBJ1-2; D remains ambiguous. Per the germline V gene, CDR1 is MNHEY and CDR2 is SMNVEV (reference sequence). Trimming took 5 bases from V and 6 from J, leaving 10 bases between them. The length of the CDR3 is 12 residues.

The CDR3 DNA is TGCAGTGCTAGGGGGACAGGGGACCCTCCTCAGCAGTACTTC. Translating it yields CSARGTGDPPQQYF. The chain combines TRBV20-1 with TRBJ2-7, with TRBD1 matching over 10 bases. Germline V CDR1 and CDR2: DFQATT, SNEGSKA (reference sequence). The CDR3 extends over 14 amino acids. V was clipped by 3 bases and J by 8 bases; unmatched bases: 10.

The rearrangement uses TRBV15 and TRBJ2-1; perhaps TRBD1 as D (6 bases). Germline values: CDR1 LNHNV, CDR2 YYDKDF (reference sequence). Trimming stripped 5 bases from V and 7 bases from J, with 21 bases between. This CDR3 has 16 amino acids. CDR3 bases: TGTGCCACCAGCGCACCCGGACAGCAGCCAGGGAATGAGCAGTTCTTC. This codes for CATSAPGQQPGNEQFF.

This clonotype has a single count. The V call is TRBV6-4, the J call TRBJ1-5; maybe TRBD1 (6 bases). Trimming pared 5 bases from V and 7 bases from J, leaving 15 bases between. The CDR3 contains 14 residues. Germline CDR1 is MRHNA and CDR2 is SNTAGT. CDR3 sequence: CASSPSPDSQPQHF. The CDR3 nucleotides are TGTGCCAGCAGTCCTTCTCCGGACAGCCAGCCCCAGCATTTT.

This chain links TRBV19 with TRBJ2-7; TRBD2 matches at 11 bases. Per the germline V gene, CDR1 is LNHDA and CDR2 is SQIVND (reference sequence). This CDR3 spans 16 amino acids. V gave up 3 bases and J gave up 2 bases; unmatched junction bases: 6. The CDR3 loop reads CASSMWQTSGTYEQYF. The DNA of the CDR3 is TGTGCCAGTAGTATGTGGCAGACTAGCGGGACCTACGAGCAGTACTTC.

CDR3 in amino acids: CASRRTGGPGNTIYF. CDR3 coding DNA: TGTGCCAGCAGGCGGACAGGGGGCCCGGGAAACACCATATATTTT. The chain employs TRBV27 and TRBJ1-3; 11 bases map to TRBD1. The CDR3 length is 15 residues. J gave up 4 bases and V 6 bases, and 5 bases lay outside the gene matches. Germline CDR1 is MNHEY and CDR2 is SMNVEV (reference sequence).

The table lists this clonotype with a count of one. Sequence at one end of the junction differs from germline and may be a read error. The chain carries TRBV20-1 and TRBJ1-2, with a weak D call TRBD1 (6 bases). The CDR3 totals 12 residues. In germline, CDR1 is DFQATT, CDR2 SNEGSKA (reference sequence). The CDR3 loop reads CSARDLGYQGNF. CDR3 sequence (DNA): TGCAGTGCTAGAGATCTCGGGTATCAGGGGAACTTC.

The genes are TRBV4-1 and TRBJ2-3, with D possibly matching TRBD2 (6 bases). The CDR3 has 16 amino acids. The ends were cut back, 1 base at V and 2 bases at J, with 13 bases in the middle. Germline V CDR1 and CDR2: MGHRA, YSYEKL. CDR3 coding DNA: TGCGCCAGCAGCCAAGGCGGGACGGATCTCACAGATACGCAGTATTTT. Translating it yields CASSQGGTDLTDTQYF.

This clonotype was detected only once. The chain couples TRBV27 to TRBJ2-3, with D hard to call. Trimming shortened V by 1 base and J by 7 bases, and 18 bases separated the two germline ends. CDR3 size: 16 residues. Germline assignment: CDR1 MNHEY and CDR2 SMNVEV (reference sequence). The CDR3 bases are TGTGCCAGCAGTTTATACGGAACCTCGCCTCTTTATACGCAGTATTTT. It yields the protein CASSLYGTSPLYTQYF.

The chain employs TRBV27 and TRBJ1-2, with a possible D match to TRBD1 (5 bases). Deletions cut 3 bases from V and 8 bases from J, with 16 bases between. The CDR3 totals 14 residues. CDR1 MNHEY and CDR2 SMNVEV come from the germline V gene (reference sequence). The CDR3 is CASSFSGLGWGYTF. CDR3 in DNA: TGTGCCAGCAGTTTTTCAGGGCTCGGCTGGGGCTACACCTTC.

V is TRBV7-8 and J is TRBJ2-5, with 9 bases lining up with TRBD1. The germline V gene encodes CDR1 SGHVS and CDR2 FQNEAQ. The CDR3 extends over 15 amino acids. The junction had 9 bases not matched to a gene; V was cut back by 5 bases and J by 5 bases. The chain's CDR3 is CASSVYRGLRETQYF. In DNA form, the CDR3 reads TGTGCCAGCAGCGTTTACAGGGGGCTCCGGGAGACCCAGTACTTC. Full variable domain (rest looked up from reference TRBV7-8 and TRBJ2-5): GAGVSQSPRYKVAKRGQDVALRCDPISGHVSLFWYQQALGQGPEFLTYFQNEAQLDKSGLPSDRFFAERPEGSVSTLKIQRTQQEDSAVYLCASSVYRGLRETQYFGPGTRLLVL.

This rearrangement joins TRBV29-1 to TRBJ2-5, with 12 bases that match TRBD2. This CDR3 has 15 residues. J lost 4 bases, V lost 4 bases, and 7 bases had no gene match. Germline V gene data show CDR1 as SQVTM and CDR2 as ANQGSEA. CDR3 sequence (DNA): TGCAGCGTTGGGCTAGCGGGAGGGCCCGGAGAGACCCAGTACTTC. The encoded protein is CSVGLAGGPGETQYF.

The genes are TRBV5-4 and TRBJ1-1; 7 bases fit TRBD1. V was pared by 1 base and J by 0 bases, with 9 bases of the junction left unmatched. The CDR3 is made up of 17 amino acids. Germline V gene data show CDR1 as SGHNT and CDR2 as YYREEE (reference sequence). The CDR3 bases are TGTGCCAGCAGCTTGACCCCACAGGGGTGGGTGAACACTGAAGCTTTCTTT. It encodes CASSLTPQGWVNTEAFF.

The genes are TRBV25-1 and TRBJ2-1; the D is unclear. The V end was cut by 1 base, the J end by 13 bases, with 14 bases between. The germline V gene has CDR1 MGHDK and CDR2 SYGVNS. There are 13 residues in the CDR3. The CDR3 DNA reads TGTGCCAGCAGTGAATGGAATATAATCGGTCAGTTCTTC. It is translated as CASSEWNIIGQFF.

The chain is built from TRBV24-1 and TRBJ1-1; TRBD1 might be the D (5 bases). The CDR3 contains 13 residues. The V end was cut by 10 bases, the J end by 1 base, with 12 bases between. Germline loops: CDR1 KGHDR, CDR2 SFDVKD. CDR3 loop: CATRQSSNTEAFF. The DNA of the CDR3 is TGTGCCACACGACAGTCCTCGAACACTGAAGCTTTCTTT.